Each of the 3 T cell receptor beta chains below was sequenced from the same sample in a study of cytomegalovirus exposure and HLA in healthy donors. Primers included in the PCR were 60 Vbeta and 13 Jbeta primers. Measured with immunoSEQ multiplex PCR; TCRdb has only the in-frame clones, and not every one. This table holds some 170,000 clones, roughly four fifths found once. The source material was PBMCs. The receptors derive from a man between 45 and 60 years old in good health and CMV-seropositive.

This chain connects TRBV5-1 to TRBJ1-1; D unresolved. The ends were cut back, 0 bases at V and 1 base at J, with 7 bases in the middle. There are 14 residues in the CDR3. Germline-derived CDR1 and CDR2 are SGHRS and YFSETQ. CDR3 region: CASSLERENTEAFF. CDR3 in DNA: TGCGCCAGCAGCTTGGAGCGGGAGAACACTGAAGCTTTCTTT.

J is TRBJ1-6 and V is TRBV5-4; no definite D call. The V end lost 4 bases, the J end lost 10 bases, and 12 bases lay between the germline ends. Germline V gene sequence: CDR1 SGHNT, CDR2 YYREEE (reference sequence). The CDR3 loop spans 13 amino acids. The DNA of the CDR3 is TGTGCCAGCAGCCAACCCGCGGGCTCACCCCTCCACTTT. Residues: CASSQPAGSPLHF.

This sequence joins TRBV10-1 and TRBJ2-7; D call uncertain. The CDR3 has 15 amino acids. Germline V lookup: CDR1 WNHNN, CDR2 SYGVQD (reference sequence). V was clipped by 8 bases and J by 3 bases, with 20 bases between them. The CDR3 DNA follows: TGCGCCAGCTTAGGTCAGGATAAGAGAAGCTACGAGCAGTACTTC. It yields the protein CASLGQDKRSYEQYF.